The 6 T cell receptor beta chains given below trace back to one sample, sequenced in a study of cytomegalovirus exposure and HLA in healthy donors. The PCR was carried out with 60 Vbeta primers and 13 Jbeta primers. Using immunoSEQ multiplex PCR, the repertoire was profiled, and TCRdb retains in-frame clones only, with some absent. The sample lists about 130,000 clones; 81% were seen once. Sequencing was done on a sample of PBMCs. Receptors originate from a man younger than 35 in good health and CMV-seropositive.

The CDR3 bases are TGTGCCAGCAGCGCCTTCGGTGGGGGGGACACAGATACGCAGTATTTT. Amino acid sequence: CASSAFGGGDTDTQYF. This chain joins TRBV9 and TRBJ2-3, with TRBD2 identical over 7 bases. The CDR3 loop spans 16 amino acids. J was trimmed by 2 bases and V by 3 bases; bases with no gene match: 9. Looked up from germline, CDR1 is SGDLS and CDR2 is YYNGEE. Together with reference TRBV9 and TRBJ2-3, the CDR3 gives the full variable domain: DSGVTQTPKHLITATGQRVTLRCSPRSGDLSVYWYQQSLDQGLQFLIQYYNGEERAKGNILERFSAQQFPDLHSELNLSSLELGDSALYFCASSAFGGGDTDTQYFGPGTRLTVL.

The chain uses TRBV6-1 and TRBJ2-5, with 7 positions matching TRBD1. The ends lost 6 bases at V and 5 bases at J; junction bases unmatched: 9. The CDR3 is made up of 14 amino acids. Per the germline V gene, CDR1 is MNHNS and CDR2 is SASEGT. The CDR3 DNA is TGTGCCAGCAGACACAGGGGTGGGATGGAGACCCAGTACTTC. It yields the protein CASRHRGGMETQYF.

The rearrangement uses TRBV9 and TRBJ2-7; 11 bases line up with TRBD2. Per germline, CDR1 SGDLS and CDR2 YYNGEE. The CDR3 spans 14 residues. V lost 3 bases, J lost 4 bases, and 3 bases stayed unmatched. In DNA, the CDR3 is TGTGCCAGCAGCGCCGGGACTAGCGGATACGAGCAGTACTTC. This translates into CASSAGTSGYEQYF.

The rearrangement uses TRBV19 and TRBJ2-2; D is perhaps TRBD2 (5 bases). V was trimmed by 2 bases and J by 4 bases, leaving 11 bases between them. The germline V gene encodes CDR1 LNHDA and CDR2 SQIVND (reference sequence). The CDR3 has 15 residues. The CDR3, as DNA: TGTGCCAGTAGTATAACTAGTGATCTCACCGGGGAGCTGTTTTTT. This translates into CASSITSDLTGELFF.

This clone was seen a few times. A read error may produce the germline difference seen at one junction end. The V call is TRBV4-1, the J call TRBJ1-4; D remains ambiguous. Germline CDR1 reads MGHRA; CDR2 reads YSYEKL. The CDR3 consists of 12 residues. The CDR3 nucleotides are TGCGCCAGCAGCCAAGAATCCCAATTCCTAGTTTTT. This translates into CASSQESQFLVF.

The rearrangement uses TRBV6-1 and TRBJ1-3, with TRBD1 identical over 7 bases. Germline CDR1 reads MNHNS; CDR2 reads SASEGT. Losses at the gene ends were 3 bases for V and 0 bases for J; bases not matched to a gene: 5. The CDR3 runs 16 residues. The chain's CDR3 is CASSEGQHHSGNTIYF. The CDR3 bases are TGTGCCAGCAGTGAGGGACAGCACCACTCTGGAAACACCATATATTTT.